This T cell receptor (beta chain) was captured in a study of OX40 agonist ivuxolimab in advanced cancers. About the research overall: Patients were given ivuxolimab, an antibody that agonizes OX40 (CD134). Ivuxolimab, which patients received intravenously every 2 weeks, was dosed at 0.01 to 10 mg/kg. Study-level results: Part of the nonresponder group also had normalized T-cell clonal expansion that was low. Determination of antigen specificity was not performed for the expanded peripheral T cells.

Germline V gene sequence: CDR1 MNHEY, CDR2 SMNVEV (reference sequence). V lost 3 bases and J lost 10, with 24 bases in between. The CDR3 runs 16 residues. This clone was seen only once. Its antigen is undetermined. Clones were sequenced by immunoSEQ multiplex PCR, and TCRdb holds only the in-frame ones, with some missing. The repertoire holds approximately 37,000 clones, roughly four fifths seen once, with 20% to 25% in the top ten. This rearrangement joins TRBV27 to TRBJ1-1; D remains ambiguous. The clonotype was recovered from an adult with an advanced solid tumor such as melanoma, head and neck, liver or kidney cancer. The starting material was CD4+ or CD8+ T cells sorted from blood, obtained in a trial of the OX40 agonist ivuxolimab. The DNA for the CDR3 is TGTGCCAGCAGTTTGGTAAAGGTGAGGGATCTTGGTGCAGCTTTCTTT. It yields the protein CASSLVKVRDLGAAFF.